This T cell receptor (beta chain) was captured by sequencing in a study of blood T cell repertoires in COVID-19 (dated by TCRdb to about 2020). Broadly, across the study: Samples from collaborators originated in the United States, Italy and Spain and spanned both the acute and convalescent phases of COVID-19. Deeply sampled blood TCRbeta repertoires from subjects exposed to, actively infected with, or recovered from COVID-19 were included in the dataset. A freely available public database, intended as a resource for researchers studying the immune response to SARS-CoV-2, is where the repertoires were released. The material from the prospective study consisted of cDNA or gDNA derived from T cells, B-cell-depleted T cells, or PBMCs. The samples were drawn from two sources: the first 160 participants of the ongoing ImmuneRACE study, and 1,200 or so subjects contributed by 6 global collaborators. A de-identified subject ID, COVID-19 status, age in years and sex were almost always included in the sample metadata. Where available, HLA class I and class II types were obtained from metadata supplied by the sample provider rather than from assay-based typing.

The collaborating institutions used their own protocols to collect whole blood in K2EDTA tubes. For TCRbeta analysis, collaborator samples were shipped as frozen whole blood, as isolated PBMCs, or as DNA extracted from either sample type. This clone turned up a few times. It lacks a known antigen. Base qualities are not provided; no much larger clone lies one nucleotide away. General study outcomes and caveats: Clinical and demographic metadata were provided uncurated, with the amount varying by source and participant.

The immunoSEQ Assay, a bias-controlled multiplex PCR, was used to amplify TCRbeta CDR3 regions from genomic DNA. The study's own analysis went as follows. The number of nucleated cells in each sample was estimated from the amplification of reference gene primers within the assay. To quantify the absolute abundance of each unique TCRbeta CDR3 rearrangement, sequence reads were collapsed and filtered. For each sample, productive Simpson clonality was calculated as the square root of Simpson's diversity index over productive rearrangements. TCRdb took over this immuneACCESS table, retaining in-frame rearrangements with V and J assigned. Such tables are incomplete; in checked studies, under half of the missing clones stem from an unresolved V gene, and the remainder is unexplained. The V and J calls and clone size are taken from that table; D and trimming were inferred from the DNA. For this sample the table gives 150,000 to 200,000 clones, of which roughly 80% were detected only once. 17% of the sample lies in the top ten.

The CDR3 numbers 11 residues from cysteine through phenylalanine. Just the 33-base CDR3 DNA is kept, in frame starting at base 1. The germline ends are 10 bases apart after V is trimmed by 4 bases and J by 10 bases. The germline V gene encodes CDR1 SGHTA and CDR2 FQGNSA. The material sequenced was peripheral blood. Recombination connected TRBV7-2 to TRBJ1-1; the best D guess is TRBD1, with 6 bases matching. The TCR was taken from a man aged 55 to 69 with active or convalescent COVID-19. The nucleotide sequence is TGTGCCAGCAGCTATGCGGGGGCAGCTTTCTTT. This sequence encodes CASSYAGAAFF.